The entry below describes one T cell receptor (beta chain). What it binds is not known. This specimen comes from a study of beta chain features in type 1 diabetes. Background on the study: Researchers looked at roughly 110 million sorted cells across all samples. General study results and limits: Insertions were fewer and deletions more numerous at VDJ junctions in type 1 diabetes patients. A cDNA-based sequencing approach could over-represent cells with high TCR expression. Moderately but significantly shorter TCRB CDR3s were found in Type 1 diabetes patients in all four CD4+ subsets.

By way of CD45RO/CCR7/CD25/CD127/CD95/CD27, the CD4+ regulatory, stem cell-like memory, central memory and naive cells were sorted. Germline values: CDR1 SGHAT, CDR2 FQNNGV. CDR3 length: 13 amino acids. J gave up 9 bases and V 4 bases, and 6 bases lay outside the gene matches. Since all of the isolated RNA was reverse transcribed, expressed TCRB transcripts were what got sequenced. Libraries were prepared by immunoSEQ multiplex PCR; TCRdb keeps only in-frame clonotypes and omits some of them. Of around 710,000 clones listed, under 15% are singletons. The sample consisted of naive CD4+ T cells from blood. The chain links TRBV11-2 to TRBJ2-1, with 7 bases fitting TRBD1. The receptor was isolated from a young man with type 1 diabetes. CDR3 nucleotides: TGTGCCAGCAGCTCCTCGTGGGACAGTGAGCAGTTCTTC. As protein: CASSSSWDSEQFF.